The clone carrying this TCR beta chain was observed a few times. The data derive from a study of T cells after yellow fever vaccination. TCRdb reprocessed the 5' RACE reads with MiXCR, giving one entry per CDR3 protein. The top ten hold under 3.5% of the sample, which has approximately 250,000 distinct CDR3 sequences, around 4.9% seen once. This CDR3 has 17 amino acids. The ends were cut back, 5 bases at V and 0 bases at J, with 16 bases in the middle. The sample here was CD4+ T cells sorted from PBMCs, taken on the day of the yellow fever booster vaccination. This receptor was obtained from a man aged 18 to 30 who received the YFV17D yellow fever vaccine. The chain uses TRBV12-3 or TRBV12-4 and TRBJ1-4; D possibly corresponds to TRBD1 (6 bases). This CDR3 reads CASSTGGPAATNEKLFF. The DNA of the CDR3 is TGTGCCAGCAGTACCGGGGGGCCCGCAGCAACTAATGAAAAACTGTTTTTT.